This TCR beta chain was identified during a study of blood T cell repertoires in COVID-19. Produced via immunoSEQ multiplex PCR; TCRdb's table is partial and in-frame only. The top ten clones hold approximately 2.5% of a sample with roughly 240,000 clones, about 91% of them seen once. Germline CDR1 SGDLS, CDR2 YYNGEE. CDR3 size: 13 residues. V lost 4 bases and J lost 5, with 12 bases in between. Grouping used clinical history reported by participants in a survey and questionnaire. The TCR comes from a woman aged 40-49 years with acute COVID-19. The sequenced material came from PBMCs or T cells enriched from blood (not recorded which). V and J are TRBV9 and TRBJ1-2; possibly TRBD1 for D (5 bases). The CDR3 spells CASSPVGGYGYTF. The CDR3 DNA follows: TGTGCCAGCAGCCCCGTGGGGGGATATGGCTACACCTTC.